These T cell receptor beta chains were read from a single sample in a study of cytomegalovirus exposure and HLA in healthy donors. Sequencing used immunoSEQ multiplex PCR; TCRdb keeps in-frame clones, though not all of them. The table lists more than 140,000 clones, about 89% of them singletons. Sequenced material: PBMCs. The source is a woman younger than 30 in good health and CMV-seropositive. CDR3s include the opening cysteine and the closing phenylalanine or tryptophan. D genes are given only for firm matches. Rows may omit the clone size; those that give it use once, few, many or a size class.

V,J,size,D,CDR3,DNA
TRBV5-4,TRBJ2-1,few,TRBD2,CASSLLAGVRFF,TGTGCCAGCAGCTTGCTTGCGGGAGTAAGGTTCTTC
TRBV9,TRBJ2-7,.,.,CASSVDGGDGAYEQYF,TGTGCCAGCAGCGTAGATGGAGGGGACGGGGCCTACGAGCAGTACTTC
TRBV30,TRBJ2-3,.,.,CAWTFTDTQYF,TGTGCCTGGACCTTTACAGATACGCAGTATTTT
TRBV9,TRBJ2-7,.,TRBD2,CASSPVGLAGGGEQYF,TGTGCCAGCAGCCCAGTCGGACTAGCGGGAGGAGGTGAGCAGTACTTC
TRBV30,TRBJ2-7,.,TRBD1,CAWEGTGNIYEQYF,TGTGCCTGGGAAGGGACAGGGAATATCTACGAGCAGTACTTC
TRBV5-1,TRBJ2-7,.,.,CASGPLSSYEQYF,TGCGCCAGCGGGCCTCTTAGCTCCTACGAGCAGTACTTC
TRBV15,TRBJ1-1,.,.,CATSRDRTAGGAFF,TGTGCCACCAGCAGAGATAGGACGGCGGGGGGAGCTTTCTTT
TRBV2,TRBJ1-2,.,.,CASSGSGSGGYTF,TGTGCCAGCAGCGGATCGGGGTCGGGTGGCTACACCTTC
TRBV7-9,TRBJ2-1,.,.,CASSLDHSRSYNEQFF,TGTGCCAGCAGCTTAGATCACAGCCGCTCCTACAATGAGCAGTTCTTC
TRBV5-6,TRBJ1-2,once,TRBD1,CASSLGTGEPYGYTF,TGTGCCAGCAGCTTGGGGACAGGGGAACCCTATGGCTACACCTTC
TRBV30,TRBJ2-1,.,TRBD2,CAWSDTSARSYNEQFF,TGTGCCTGGAGTGATACTAGCGCCAGAAGCTACAATGAGCAGTTCTTC
TRBV6-5,TRBJ1-4,.,.,CASSYNRALSNEKLFF,TGTGCCAGCAGTTATAACAGGGCTCTATCTAATGAAAAACTGTTTTTT
TRBV19,TRBJ1-3,.,TRBD1,CASSMAQGVRNTIYF,TGTGCCAGTAGTATGGCACAGGGGGTTAGAAACACCATATATTTT
TRBV7-3,TRBJ2-1,.,.,CASSLTGDSSGEQFF,TGTGCCAGCAGCTTAACAGGGGACTCCTCGGGTGAGCAGTTCTTC
TRBV6-5,TRBJ2-7,.,.,CASRGSYEQYF,TGTGCCAGTCGGGGCTCCTACGAGCAGTACTTC
TRBV7-8,TRBJ1-5,.,.,CASSSQGFHQPQHF,TGTGCCAGCAGCTCACAGGGTTTTCATCAGCCCCAGCATTTT
TRBV6-5,TRBJ2-5,.,TRBD1,CASRRPGGQETQYF,TGTGCCAGCAGGCGTCCAGGGGGCCAAGAGACCCAGTACTTC
TRBV4-1,TRBJ1-2,.,TRBD1,CASSQEGGRGPGYTF,TGCGCCAGCAGCCAAGAAGGGGGCCGGGGGCCTGGCTACACCTTC
TRBV5-1,TRBJ2-1,.,.,CASSLEGDEQFF,TGCGCCAGCAGCTTAGAGGGCGATGAGCAGTTCTTC
TRBV2,TRBJ2-7,.,.,CASSVQASSYEQYF,TGTGCCAGCAGTGTACAGGCGAGCTCCTACGAGCAGTACTTC
TRBV6-5,TRBJ2-3,.,.,CASSTPDTSTDTQYF,TGTGCCAGCAGCACTCCGGACACTAGCACAGATACGCAGTATTTT
TRBV7-7,TRBJ2-5,once,.,CASSQRTTGLGETQYF,TGTGCTAGCAGCCAGAGAACTACAGGGTTGGGGGAGACCCAGTACTTC
TRBV13,TRBJ2-2,.,TRBD2,CASSFSGPNTGELFF,TGTGCCAGCAGCTTTAGCGGGCCCAACACCGGGGAGCTGTTTTTT
TRBV6-5,TRBJ1-5,.,TRBD1,CASSSTGAPSNQPQHF,TGTGCCAGCAGTTCGACAGGGGCTCCTAGCAATCAGCCCCAGCATTTT
TRBV4-1,TRBJ2-3,.,TRBD2,CASSQDAGGLAEDTQYF,TGCGCCAGCAGCCAAGATGCGGGGGGACTAGCGGAAGATACGCAGTATTTT
TRBV7-2,TRBJ1-2,.,.,CASSLAQVDYGYTF,TGTGCCAGCAGCTTAGCACAGGTCGACTATGGCTACACCTTC
TRBV5-6,TRBJ2-3,.,TRBD1,CASSFILTGSSTDTQYF,TGTGCCAGCAGCTTCATTTTGACAGGGAGCTCCACAGATACGCAGTATTTT
TRBV2,TRBJ1-5,.,.,CASSNARYNQPQHF,TGTGCCAGCAGTAACGCTAGGTACAATCAGCCCCAGCATTTT
TRBV5-1,TRBJ1-5,.,.,CASSFGVAQPQHF,TGCGCCAGCAGCTTCGGGGTAGCCCAGCCCCAGCATTTT
TRBV11-2,TRBJ2-7,.,.,CASSFSRGTYEQYF,TGTGCCAGCAGCTTTAGCAGGGGTACCTACGAGCAGTACTTC
TRBV2,TRBJ1-5,.,.,CASSLNQPQHF,TGTGCCAGCAGCCTTAATCAGCCCCAGCATTTT
TRBV21-1,TRBJ1-5,.,.,CASSKEAVQGQPQHF,TGTGCCAGCAGCAAAGAGGCGGTCCAAGGCCAGCCCCAGCATTTT
TRBV9,TRBJ1-2,few,TRBD1,CASSGTGGVYYGYTF,TGTGCCAGCAGCGGGACAGGCGGTGTTTACTATGGCTACACCTTC
TRBV11-3,TRBJ2-7,.,.,CASSLVSAYEQYF,TGTGCCAGCAGCTTAGTGTCCGCCTACGAGCAGTACTTC
TRBV27,TRBJ2-7,.,TRBD1,CASSFGTGAGYEQYF,TGTGCCAGCAGTTTCGGGACAGGAGCGGGTTACGAGCAGTACTTC
TRBV11-2,TRBJ1-5,few,.,CASSPNINQPQHF,TGTGCCAGCAGCCCGAACATCAATCAGCCCCAGCATTTT
TRBV5-1,TRBJ2-3,.,TRBD2,CASSPGLANTQYF,TGCGCCAGCAGCCCGGGACTAGCGAATACGCAGTATTTT
TRBV11-3,TRBJ2-1,.,.,CASTPGGVVVGDEQFF,TGTGCCAGCACCCCCGGGGGTGTAGTCGTGGGGGATGAGCAGTTCTTC
TRBV7-9,TRBJ2-2,.,.,CASSWIAGTGELFF,TGTGCCAGCAGCTGGATCGCGGGCACCGGGGAGCTGTTTTTT
TRBV18,TRBJ1-2,.,.,CASSPAQGNGYTF,TGTGCCAGCTCACCGGCACAGGGAAATGGCTACACCTTC
TRBV11-2,TRBJ1-5,.,.,CASSLTAGGNQPQHF,TGTGCCAGCAGCTTGACAGCTGGTGGGAATCAGCCCCAGCATTTT
TRBV6-1,TRBJ1-4,.,.,CASSEADRPSEKLFF,TGTGCCAGCAGTGAAGCCGACAGACCGAGCGAAAAACTGTTTTTT
TRBV7-2,TRBJ2-7,.,.,CASSLAVEVEQYF,TGTGCCAGCAGCTTAGCGGTCGAGGTCGAGCAGTACTTC
TRBV2,TRBJ2-2,.,.,CASSSGTAVGGELFF,TGTGCCAGCAGCTCCGGGACTGCTGTGGGCGGGGAGCTGTTTTTT